These T cell receptor beta chains were read from a single sample in a study of long-term antiretroviral therapy in people with HIV. The repertoire was sequenced with immunoSEQ multiplex PCR; TCRdb's copy has only in-frame clones and lacks some. Of 25,000 to 35,000 clones in the sample, approximately 96% were seen once. The sequencing used unsorted PBMCs, collected approximately 6.6 years after starting antiretroviral therapy. These receptors came from a man aged 25-45 years with HIV. Each CDR3 is given with its conserved first and last residue. The order of the fields is J gene, D gene, V gene, clone size, CDR3 DNA, CDR3 protein. The D gene is left open where the match is weak. A row's size may be missing; if present it is once, few, many or a size class.

J: TRBJ1-1
D: -
V: TRBV6-6
size: -
DNA: TGTGCCAGCGGGAAGGCCGCGCGAACTGAAGCTTTCTTT
CDR3: CASGKAARTEAFF

J: TRBJ2-5
D: -
V: TRBV9
size: -
DNA: TGTGCCAGCAGCGGGTTTGAAGAGACCCAGTACTTC
CDR3: CASSGFEETQYF

J: TRBJ2-7
D: TRBD1
V: TRBV2
size: -
DNA: TGTTTCTCTACAGGGGGCTCCTACGAGCAGTACTTC
CDR3: CFSTGGSYEQYF

J: TRBJ2-7
D: -
V: TRBV11-2
size: -
DNA: TGTGCCAGCAGCTTCTTTGTAGGCAGATCCTACGAGCAGTACTTC
CDR3: CASSFFVGRSYEQYF

J: TRBJ2-1
D: -
V: TRBV7-9
size: -
DNA: TGTGCCAGCAGCTCCCGGGGCAATGAGCAGTTCTTC
CDR3: CASSSRGNEQFF

J: TRBJ2-1
D: TRBD1
V: TRBV6-5
size: -
DNA: TGTGCCAGCAGTTCCGACAGGGGAGTATACAATGAGCAGTTCTTC
CDR3: CASSSDRGVYNEQFF

J: TRBJ1-3
D: TRBD1
V: TRBV6-5
size: -
DNA: TGTGCCAGCAGTTACCCCGGGACAGCAAACACCATATATTTT
CDR3: CASSYPGTANTIYF

J: TRBJ1-2
D: TRBD1
V: TRBV6-5
size: once
DNA: TGTGCCAGCAGTTACCAGGGGGGCTCGGGTGGCTACACCTTC
CDR3: CASSYQGGSGGYTF

J: TRBJ2-5
D: -
V: TRBV15
size: -
DNA: TGTGCCACCAGCAGAGGCGTCCCGACGACGGAGACCCAGTACTTC
CDR3: CATSRGVPTTETQYF

J: TRBJ2-1
D: -
V: TRBV27
size: -
DNA: TGTGCCAGCAGTTTAAGCGGGCTTAACAATGAGCAGTTCTTC
CDR3: CASSLSGLNNEQFF

J: TRBJ2-1
D: -
V: TRBV2
size: -
DNA: TGTGCCCCTCGGTCTCGCTCGGAGGGTGATGAGCAGTTCTTC
CDR3: CAPRSRSEGDEQFF

J: TRBJ2-5
D: TRBD2
V: TRBV4-2
size: -
DNA: TGTGCCAGCAGCCAAGGAATACTAGCGGGCCAAGAGACCCAGTACTTC
CDR3: CASSQGILAGQETQYF

J: TRBJ1-6
D: TRBD1
V: TRBV10-3
size: -
DNA: TGTGCCATCAGTGAGTCGACAGGGGGCGTTTCACCCCTCCACTTT
CDR3: CAISESTGGVSPLHF